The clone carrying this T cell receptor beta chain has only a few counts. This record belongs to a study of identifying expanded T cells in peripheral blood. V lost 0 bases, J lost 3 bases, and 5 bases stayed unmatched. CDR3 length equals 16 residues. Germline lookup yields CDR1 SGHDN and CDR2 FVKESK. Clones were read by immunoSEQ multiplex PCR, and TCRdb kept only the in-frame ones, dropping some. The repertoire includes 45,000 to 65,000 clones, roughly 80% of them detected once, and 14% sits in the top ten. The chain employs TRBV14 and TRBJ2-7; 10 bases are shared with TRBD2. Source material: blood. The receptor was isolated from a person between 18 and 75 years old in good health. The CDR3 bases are TGTGCCAGCAGCCAAGATATACCTAGCGGGAGCTACGAGCAGTACTTC. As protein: CASSQDIPSGSYEQYF.